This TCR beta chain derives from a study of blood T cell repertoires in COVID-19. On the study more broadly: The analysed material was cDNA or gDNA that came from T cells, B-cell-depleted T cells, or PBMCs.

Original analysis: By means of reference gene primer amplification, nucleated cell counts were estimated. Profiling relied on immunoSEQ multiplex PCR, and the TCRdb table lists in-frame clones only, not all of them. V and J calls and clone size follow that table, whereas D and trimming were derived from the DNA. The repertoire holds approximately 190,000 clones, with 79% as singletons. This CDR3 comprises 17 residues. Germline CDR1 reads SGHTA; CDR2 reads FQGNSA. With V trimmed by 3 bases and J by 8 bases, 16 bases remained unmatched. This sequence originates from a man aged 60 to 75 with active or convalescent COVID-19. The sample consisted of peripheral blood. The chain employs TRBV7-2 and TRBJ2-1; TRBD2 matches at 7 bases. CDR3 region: CASSFHSGSTRGYEQFF. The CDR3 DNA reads TGTGCCAGCAGCTTCCATAGCGGGTCCACTCGGGGCTATGAGCAGTTCTTC.